One and the same sample provided the 2 T cell receptor beta chains below, sequenced in a study of control samples from healthy donors and cancer patients. The repertoire was sequenced with immunoSEQ multiplex PCR; TCRdb's copy has only in-frame clones and lacks some. The table shows roughly 220,000 clones, with around 94% occurring only once. Material for sequencing was blood. These receptors were collected from a man in his forties or fifties in good health.

This chain uses TRBV27 with TRBJ1-3; D remains ambiguous. The CDR3 covers 14 residues. Germline loops: CDR1 MNHEY, CDR2 SMNVEV (reference sequence). V lost 6 bases and J lost 4, with 13 bases in between. The CDR3 spells CASSRRTGGNTIYF. The DNA for the CDR3 is TGTGCCAGCAGCAGGCGAACGGGAGGAAACACCATATATTTT.

The chain recombines TRBV6-5 with TRBJ1-4, with no clear D. Germline V gene data show CDR1 as MNHEY and CDR2 as SVGAGI. V lost 6 bases and J 5 bases, leaving 16 bases between the germline ends. This CDR3 comprises 15 residues. In nucleotides, the CDR3 is TGTGCCAGCAGGCGATCGGGTTGGGAAAATGAAAAACTGTTTTTT. Translation: CASRRSGWENEKLFF.